The sequence of this T cell receptor beta chain was determined in a study of T-cell memory formation after mild COVID-19. Study as a whole: Across donors, TCR clusters were largely donor specific.

Constant-segment-primed 5'RACE gave TCR alpha and TCR beta cDNA libraries with sample barcodes and UMIs. TCRdb re-called the 5' RACE reads through MiXCR, storing one row per CDR3 protein. The sample includes tens of thousands of distinct CDR3 sequences, under 7.5% seen only once; the top ten take about 1.5%. This clonotype was seen ten or more times. The target antigen is unknown. CDR3 length: 14 amino acids. V lost 2 bases to trimming and J lost 5 bases; unmatched junction nucleotides: 3. General observations from the study: Day 15 to 85 contracting clones showed balanced CD4/CD8; later expanders leaned CD4+. Pre-infection memory carried some responding clones, suggesting that cross-reactive memory joined.

The rearrangement links TRBV12-3 or TRBV12-4 to TRBJ1-3, with 7 bases that match TRBD1. Sequences were obtained from PBMCs or a T cell subset sorted from them (not recorded which). The receptor's source is a man younger than 35 who had mild COVID-19 (a few samples of this study predate the infection). Cell type and time point are not known. CDR3 amino acids: CASSLPQGRNTIYF. The CDR3 region has the DNA TGTGCCAGCAGTTTACCACAGGGGAGAAACACCATATATTTT.